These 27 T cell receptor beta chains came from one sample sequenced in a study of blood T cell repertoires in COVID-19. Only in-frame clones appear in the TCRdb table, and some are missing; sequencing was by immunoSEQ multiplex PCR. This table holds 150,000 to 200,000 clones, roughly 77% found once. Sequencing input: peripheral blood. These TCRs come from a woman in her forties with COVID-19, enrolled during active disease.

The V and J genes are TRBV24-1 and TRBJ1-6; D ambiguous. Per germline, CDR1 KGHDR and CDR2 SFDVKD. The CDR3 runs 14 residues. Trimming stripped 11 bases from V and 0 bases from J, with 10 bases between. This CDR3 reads CAIRRSSYNSPLHF. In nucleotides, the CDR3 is TGTGCCATACGACGGAGCTCCTATAATTCACCCCTCCACTTT.

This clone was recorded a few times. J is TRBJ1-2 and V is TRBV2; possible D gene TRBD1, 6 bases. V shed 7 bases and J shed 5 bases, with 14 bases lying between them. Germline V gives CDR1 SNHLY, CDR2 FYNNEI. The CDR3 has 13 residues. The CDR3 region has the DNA TGTGCCAGCAAGGGGACACTCTTTTATGGCTACACCTTC. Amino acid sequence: CASKGTLFYGYTF. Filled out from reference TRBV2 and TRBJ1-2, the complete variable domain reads EPEVTQTPSHQVTQMGQEVILRCVPISNHLYFYWYRQILGQKVEFLVSFYNNEISEKSEIFDDQFSVERPDGSNFTLKIRSTKLEDSAMYFCASKGTLFYGYTFGSGTRLTVV.

CDR3 sequence: CASSSTGDGTQYF. The CDR3 DNA reads TGTGCCAGCAGCTCTACAGGGGACGGGACCCAGTACTTC. The chain uses TRBV9 and TRBJ2-5, with 7 bases lining up with TRBD1. The CDR3 loop spans 13 amino acids. The junction had 7 bases not matched to a gene; V was cut back by 4 bases and J by 7 bases. CDR1 is SGDLS and CDR2 is YYNGEE in the germline V gene. Full variable domain (missing parts from reference TRBV9 and TRBJ2-5): DSGVTQTPKHLITATGQRVTLRCSPRSGDLSVYWYQQSLDQGLQFLIQYYNGEERAKGNILERFSAQQFPDLHSELNLSSLELGDSALYFCASSSTGDGTQYFGPGTRLLVL.

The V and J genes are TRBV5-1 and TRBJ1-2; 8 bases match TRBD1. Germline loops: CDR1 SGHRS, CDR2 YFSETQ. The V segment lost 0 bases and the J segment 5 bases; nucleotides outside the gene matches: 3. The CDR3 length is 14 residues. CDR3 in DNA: TGCGCCAGCAGCTTGGGGACAGGGTTTTATGGCTACACCTTC. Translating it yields CASSLGTGFYGYTF.

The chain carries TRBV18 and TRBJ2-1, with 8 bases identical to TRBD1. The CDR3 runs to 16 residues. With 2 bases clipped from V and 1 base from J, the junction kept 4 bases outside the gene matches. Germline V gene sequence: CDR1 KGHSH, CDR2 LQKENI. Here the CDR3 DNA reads TGTGCCAGCTCACCAAGTGGACAGGGTTCCTACAATGAGCAGTTCTTC. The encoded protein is CASSPSGQGSYNEQFF.

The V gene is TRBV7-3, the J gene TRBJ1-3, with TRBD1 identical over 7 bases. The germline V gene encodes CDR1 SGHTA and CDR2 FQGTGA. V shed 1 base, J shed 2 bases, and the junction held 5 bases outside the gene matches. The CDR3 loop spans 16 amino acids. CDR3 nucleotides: TGTGCCAGCAGCTTAAATCCTCAGGGGGCTGGAAACACCATATATTTT. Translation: CASSLNPQGAGNTIYF.

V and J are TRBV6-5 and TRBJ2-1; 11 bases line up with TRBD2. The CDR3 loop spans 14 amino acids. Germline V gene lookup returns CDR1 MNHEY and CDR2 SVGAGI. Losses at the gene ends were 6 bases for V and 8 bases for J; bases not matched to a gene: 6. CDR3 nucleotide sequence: TGTGCCAGCAGCTTAGCGGGGGGGCCCGATGAGCAGTTCTTC. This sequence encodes CASSLAGGPDEQFF.

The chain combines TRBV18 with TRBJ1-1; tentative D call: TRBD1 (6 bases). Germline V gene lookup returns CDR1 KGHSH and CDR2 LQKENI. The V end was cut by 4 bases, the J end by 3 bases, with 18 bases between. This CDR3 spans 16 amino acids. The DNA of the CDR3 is TGTGCCAGCTCACTCCTTGCGGGGAGGGGGGACACTGAAGCTTTCTTT. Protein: CASSLLAGRGDTEAFF.

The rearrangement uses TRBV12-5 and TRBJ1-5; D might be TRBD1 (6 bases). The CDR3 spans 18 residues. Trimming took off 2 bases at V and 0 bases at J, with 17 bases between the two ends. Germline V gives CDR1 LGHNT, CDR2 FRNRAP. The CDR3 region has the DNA TGTGCTAGTGGTTTGACGACCGGGACAACATATAGCAATCAGCCCCAGCATTTT. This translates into CASGLTTGTTYSNQPQHF.

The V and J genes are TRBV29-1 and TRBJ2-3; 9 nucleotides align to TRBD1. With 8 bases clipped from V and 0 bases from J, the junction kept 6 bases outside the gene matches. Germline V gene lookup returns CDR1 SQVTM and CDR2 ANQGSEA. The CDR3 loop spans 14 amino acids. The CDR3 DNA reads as TGCAGCCAACGGGGGACAGGGAGCACAGATACGCAGTATTTT. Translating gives CSQRGTGSTDTQYF.

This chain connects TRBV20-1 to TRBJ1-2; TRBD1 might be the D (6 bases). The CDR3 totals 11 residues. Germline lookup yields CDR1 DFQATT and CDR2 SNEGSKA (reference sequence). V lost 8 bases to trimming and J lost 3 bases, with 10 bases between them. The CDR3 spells CSYRDYYGYTF. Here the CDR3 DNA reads TGCAGTTACAGGGATTACTATGGCTACACCTTC.

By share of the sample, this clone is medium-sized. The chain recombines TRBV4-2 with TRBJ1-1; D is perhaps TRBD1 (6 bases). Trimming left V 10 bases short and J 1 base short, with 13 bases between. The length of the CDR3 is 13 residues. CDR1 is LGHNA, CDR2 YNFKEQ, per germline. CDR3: CATLGAGNTEAFF. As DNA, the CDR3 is TGTGCCACCTTGGGGGCGGGGAACACTGAAGCTTTCTTT.

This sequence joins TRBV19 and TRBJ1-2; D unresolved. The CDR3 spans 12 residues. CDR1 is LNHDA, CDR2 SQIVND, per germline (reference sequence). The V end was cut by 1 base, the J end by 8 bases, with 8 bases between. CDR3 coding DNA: TGTGCCAGTAGTATAGGCGGGCAGGGCTACACCTTC. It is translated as CASSIGGQGYTF.

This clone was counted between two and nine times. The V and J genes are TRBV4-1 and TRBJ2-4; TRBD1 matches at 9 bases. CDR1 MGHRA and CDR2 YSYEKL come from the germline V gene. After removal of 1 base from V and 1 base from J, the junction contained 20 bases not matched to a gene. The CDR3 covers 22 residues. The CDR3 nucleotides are TGCGCCAGCAGCCAAGTTGGGAAGGGACAGGGAAAGATGGGACTGGCCAAAAACATTCAGTACTTC. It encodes CASSQVGKGQGKMGLAKNIQYF.

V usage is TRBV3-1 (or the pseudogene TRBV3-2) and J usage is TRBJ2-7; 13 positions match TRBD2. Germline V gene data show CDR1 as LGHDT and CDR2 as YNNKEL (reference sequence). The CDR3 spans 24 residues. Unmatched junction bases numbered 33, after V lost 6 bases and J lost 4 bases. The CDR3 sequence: CASSPIHKFCFMTSGGRGDYEQYF. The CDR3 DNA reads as TGTGCCAGCAGTCCCATACATAAGTTTTGCTTCATGACTAGCGGGGGGAGGGGAGATTACGAGCAGTACTTC.

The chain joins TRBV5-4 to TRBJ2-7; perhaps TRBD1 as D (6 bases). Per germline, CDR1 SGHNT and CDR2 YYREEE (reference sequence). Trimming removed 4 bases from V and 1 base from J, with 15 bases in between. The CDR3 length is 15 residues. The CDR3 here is CASSPFTGKSYEQYF. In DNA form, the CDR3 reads TGTGCCAGCAGCCCGTTTACAGGGAAGTCCTACGAGCAGTACTTC.

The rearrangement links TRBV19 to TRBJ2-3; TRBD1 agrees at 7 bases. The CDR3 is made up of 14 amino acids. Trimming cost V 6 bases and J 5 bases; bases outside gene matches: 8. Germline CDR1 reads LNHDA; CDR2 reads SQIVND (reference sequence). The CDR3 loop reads CASSPGDSLDTQYF. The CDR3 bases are TGTGCCAGTAGCCCCGGGGACAGCCTAGATACGCAGTATTTT. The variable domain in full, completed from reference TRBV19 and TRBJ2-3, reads DGGITQSPKYLFRKEGQNVTLSCEQNLNHDAMYWYRQDPGQGLRLIYYSQIVNDFQKGDIAEGYSVSREKKESFPLTVTSAQKNPTAFYLCASSPGDSLDTQYFGPGTRLTVL.

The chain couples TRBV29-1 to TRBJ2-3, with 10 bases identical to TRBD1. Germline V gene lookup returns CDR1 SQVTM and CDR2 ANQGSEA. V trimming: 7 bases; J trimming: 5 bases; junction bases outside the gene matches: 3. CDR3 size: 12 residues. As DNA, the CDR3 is TGCAGCGCCGGACAGGGGGGAGATACGCAGTATTTT. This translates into CSAGQGGDTQYF.

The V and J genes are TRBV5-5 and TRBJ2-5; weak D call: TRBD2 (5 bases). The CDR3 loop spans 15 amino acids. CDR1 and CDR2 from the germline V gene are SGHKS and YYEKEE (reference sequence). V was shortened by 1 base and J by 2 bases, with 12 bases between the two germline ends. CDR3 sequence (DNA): TGTGCCAGCAGCTTGTTAACGGGGAAACAAGAGACCCAGTACTTC. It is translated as CASSLLTGKQETQYF.

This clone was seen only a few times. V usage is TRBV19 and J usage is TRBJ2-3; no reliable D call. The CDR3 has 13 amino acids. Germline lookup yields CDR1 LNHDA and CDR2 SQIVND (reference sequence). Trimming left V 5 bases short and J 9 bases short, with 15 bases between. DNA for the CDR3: TGTGCCAGTAGTTTCCCGACTCCACAAACGCAGTATTTT. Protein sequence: CASSFPTPQTQYF.

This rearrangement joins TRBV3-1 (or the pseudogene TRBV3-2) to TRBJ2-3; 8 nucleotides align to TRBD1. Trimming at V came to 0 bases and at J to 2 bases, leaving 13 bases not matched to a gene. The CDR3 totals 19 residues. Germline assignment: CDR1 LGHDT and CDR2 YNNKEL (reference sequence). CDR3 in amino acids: CASSQDTRTGLGFTDTQYF. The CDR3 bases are TGTGCCAGCAGCCAAGACACAAGGACAGGGCTGGGGTTCACAGATACGCAGTATTTT.

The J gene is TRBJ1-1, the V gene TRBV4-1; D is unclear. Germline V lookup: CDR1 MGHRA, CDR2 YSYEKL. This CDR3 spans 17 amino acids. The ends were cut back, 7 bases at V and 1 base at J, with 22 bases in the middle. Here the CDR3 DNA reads TGCGCCAGCACCGACTTGTTGCAGCCCCAGAGGAACACTGAAGCTTTCTTT. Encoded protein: CASTDLLQPQRNTEAFF.

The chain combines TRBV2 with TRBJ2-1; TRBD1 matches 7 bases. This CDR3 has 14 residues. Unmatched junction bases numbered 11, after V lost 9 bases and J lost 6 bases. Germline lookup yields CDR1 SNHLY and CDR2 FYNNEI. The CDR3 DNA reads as TGTGCCAGGCCGTATGCCCGGGACAGCAATGAGCAGTTCTTC. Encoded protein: CARPYARDSNEQFF.

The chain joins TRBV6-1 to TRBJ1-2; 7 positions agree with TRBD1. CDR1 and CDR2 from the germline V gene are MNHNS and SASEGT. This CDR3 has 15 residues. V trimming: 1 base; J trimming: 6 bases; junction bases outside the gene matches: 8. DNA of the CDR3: TGTGCCAGCAGTGAAGTAATGGGACAGAGAGATGGCTACACCTTC. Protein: CASSEVMGQRDGYTF.

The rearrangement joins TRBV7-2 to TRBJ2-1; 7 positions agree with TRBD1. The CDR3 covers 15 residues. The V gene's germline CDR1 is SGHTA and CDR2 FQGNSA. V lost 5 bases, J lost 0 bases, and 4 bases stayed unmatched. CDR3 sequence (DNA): TGTGCCAGCAGCCGTCCAGGGGGCTCCTACAATGAGCAGTTCTTC. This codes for CASSRPGGSYNEQFF.

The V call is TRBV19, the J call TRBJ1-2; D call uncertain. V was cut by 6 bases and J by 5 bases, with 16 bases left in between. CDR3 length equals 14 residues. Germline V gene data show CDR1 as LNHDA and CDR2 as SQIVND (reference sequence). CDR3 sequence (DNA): TGTGCCAGTAGATCCTCAGCGGCGCGGTATGGCTACACCTTC. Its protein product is CASRSSAARYGYTF.

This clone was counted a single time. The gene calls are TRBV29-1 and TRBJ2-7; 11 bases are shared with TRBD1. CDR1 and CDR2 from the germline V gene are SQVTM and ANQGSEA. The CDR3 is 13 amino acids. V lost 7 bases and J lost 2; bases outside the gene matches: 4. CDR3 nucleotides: TGCAGCGGCCGGGGACAGGGGGCCTACGAGCAGTACTTC. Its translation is CSGRGQGAYEQYF.